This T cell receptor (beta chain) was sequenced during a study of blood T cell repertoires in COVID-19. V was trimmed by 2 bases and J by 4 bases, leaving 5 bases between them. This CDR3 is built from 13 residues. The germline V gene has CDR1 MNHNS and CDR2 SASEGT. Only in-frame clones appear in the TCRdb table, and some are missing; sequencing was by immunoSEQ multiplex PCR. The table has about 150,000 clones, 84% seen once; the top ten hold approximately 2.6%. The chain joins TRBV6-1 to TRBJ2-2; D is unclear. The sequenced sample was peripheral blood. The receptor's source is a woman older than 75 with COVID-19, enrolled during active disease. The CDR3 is CASSEIGTGELFF. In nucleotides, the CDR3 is TGTGCCAGCAGTGAAATCGGCACCGGGGAGCTGTTTTTT.